This TCR beta chain was found in a study of T cells in Graves' hyperthyroidism and ophthalmopathy (dated by TCRdb to about 2019). Describing the broader study: To identify distinguishing TCR V-J signatures, a discovery cohort of 95 to 100 patients was used, comprising 43 with Graves' ophthalmopathy and 57 with stable Graves' hyperthyroidism. After sampling, hyperthyroidism patients received methimazole starting at 30 mg daily, and ophthalmopathy patients received high-dose intravenous methylprednisolone. An independent validation cohort of under 20 hyperthyroidism patients and about 16 patients who later progressed to ophthalmopathy tested prospective prediction of ophthalmopathy. In several Graves' hyperthyroidism patients, the study also compared T-cell repertoires from thyroid tissue with T-cell repertoires from blood. The paper describes TCR Vbeta CDR3 sequencing of 135 peripheral blood samples, made up of roughly 40 ophthalmopathy patients, some 80 hyperthyroidism patients and 17 progressor patients. The approximately 100 discovery patients were randomly divided into training and test sets at a 7:3 ratio.

The cysteine opens and the phenylalanine closes a CDR3 of 13 amino acids. Of all the DNA, just the CDR3 is kept, 39 bases in frame from base 1. The CDR1 and CDR2 encoded by the germline V gene (reference sequence) are DFQATT and SNEGSKA. Relative to germline, V is 1 base shorter and J is 0 bases shorter, with 4 bases between their ends. Exclusion was applied to patients with uncontrolled infections, other autoimmune diseases, pregnancy or lactation. Clinical symptoms, serum thyroxine and TRAb, thyroid ultrasound, and orbital computed tomography formed the basis for the diagnoses. Total RNA was extracted with Trizol reagent, and quality was checked on an Agilent 2100 Bioanalyzer. The paper's findings and limits, for the study overall: In validation, the model predicted progression to ophthalmopathy a median of approximately 6.3 months before onset, with approximately 70% sensitivity and almost 75% specificity. In cross-validation, a model built on a 13 V-J signature told ophthalmopathy apart from stable hyperthyroidism with approximately 90% sensitivity and around 84% specificity, and in testing the same model reached 80%/75%. Sample size was not statistically predetermined, and investigators were not blinded to group allocation. Most expanded thyroid clonotypes (frequency above 0.001) were also found in blood, which suggests that blood repertoires may mirror thyroid immune responses.

The TCR beta CDR3 regions were amplified from the RNA transcripts. The first round of RT-PCR for the TCR CDR3 was performed with the HTBI primer set and the Qiagen OneStep RT-PCR kit. The libraries were constructed in a second round of multiplex PCR and then size-selected and purified. Paired-end sequencing of the libraries was performed with 100 bp reads on an Illumina HiSeq2000. The paper's processing steps were these. Raw data were processed with SOAPnuke, discarding reads with adapters, uncalled bases, mean Phred below 15, or no exact constant-primer or identifier match. COPE v1.2.5 was used to merge the high-quality paired reads, and each unique nucleotide sequence was defined as a clonotype. MiTCR v1.1 was used to align the clonotypes against IMGT TRBV, TRBD and TRBJ reference segments. Only V-J combinations with frequency above 0.0001, covering 99% to 99.2% of repertoires, were analysed. The TCS score was defined as the ratio of F50 (clonal expansion) to E x V (chaos), calculated using BLOSUM62-based TCRdist between CDR3 peptides within each V-J. Welch's t-statistics and random forest reduced around 520 V-J features to roughly 13, which were used in a naive Bayes classifier (R e1071). The Morisita-Horn index was used to measure how similar the thyroid and blood repertoires were. TCRdb applied fastp at Q25 and MiXCR to the public reads, then kept only in-frame beta chains. Every CDR3 protein is listed once, alongside the most common genes and DNA of its rows. These V and J calls derive from TCRdb rather than the authors' analysis. The sample yields approximately 700,000 distinct CDR3 sequences; 45% were counted once. More than 7% of the sample rests with the top ten.

This clonotype was recorded many times. Its antigen remains undetermined. Base quality data are lacking; no much larger clone is found one base away. The chain couples TRBV20-1 to TRBJ1-3; no D segment can be confidently identified. This TCR came from an adult man with Graves' disease, either hyperthyroidism or ophthalmopathy (not recorded which). The sequenced sample was peripheral blood or thyroid tissue (not recorded which). The CDR3 region has the sequence CSARVRSGNTIYF. In nucleotide form, the sequence is TGCAGTGCTAGAGTTCGCTCTGGAAACACCATATATTTT.